These T cell receptor beta chains were read from a single sample in a study of control samples from healthy donors and cancer patients. Repertoires were generated with immunoSEQ multiplex PCR, while TCRdb's copy carries only in-frame clones and drops some. The sample has over 200,000 clones; over 70% are singletons. Material: PBMCs. The receptors shown here come from a woman aged 60-70 years with lung cancer. The CDR3 runs from the conserved cysteine through the conserved F or W. A D gene is named only where the DNA matches it firmly. The size of a clone is reported for some rows only, either as once, few or many, or as a class for expanded clones.

v_call	clone_size	d_call	j_call	cdr3_aa	cdr3_nt
TRBV28	-	TRBD2	TRBJ2-2	CASSLSGWLAAEQDTGELFF	TGTGCCAGCAGTTTAAGTGGGTGGCTAGCGGCCGAGCAGGACACCGGGGAGCTGTTTTTT
TRBV6-5	-	TRBD1	TRBJ2-6	CASRQGAGGANVLTF	TGTGCCAGCCGTCAGGGGGCTGGTGGGGCCAACGTCCTGACTTTC
TRBV19	-	-	TRBJ2-3	CASRTEGGTDTQYF	TGTGCCAGTAGAACGGAGGGCGGCACAGATACGCAGTATTTT
TRBV2	-	TRBD1	TRBJ2-1	CASSRQGGSYNEQFF	TGTGCCAGCAGTCGACAGGGGGGGTCCTACAATGAGCAGTTCTTC
TRBV28	-	-	TRBJ2-5	CASSTGGGYQETQYF	TGTGCCAGCAGCACAGGGGGAGGGTACCAAGAGACCCAGTACTTC
TRBV19	-	TRBD1	TRBJ2-2	CATRQGRIGELFF	TGTGCCACCAGACAGGGAAGAATCGGGGAGCTGTTTTTT
TRBV4-2	-	TRBD2	TRBJ2-1	CASSQARGGTSYNEQFF	TGTGCCAGCAGCCAGGCCCGCGGGGGGACCTCCTACAATGAGCAGTTCTTC
TRBV5-1	few	-	TRBJ2-5	CASSQGARETQYF	TGCGCCAGCAGCCAGGGCGCGAGGGAGACCCAGTACTTC
TRBV2	-	-	TRBJ1-1	CASSVAGGAQTTEAFF	TGTGCCAGCAGCGTGGCGGGAGGGGCGCAAACCACTGAAGCTTTCTTT
TRBV5-1	once	TRBD2	TRBJ2-1	CASSPISGVPNNEQFF	TGCGCCAGCAGCCCCATTAGCGGGGTTCCTAACAATGAGCAGTTCTTC
TRBV5-1	once	TRBD2	TRBJ2-3	CASSPTSGGPDTQYF	TGCGCCAGCAGCCCAACTAGCGGGGGGCCAGATACGCAGTATTTT
TRBV4-2	-	-	TRBJ2-1	CASSLSIGYSYNEQFF	TGTGCCAGCAGCCTAAGTATAGGTTACTCCTACAATGAGCAGTTCTTC
TRBV20-1	few	-	TRBJ2-3	CRAGADTQYF	TGCAGGGCAGGGGCAGATACGCAGTATTTT
TRBV5-1	-	TRBD1	TRBJ1-4	CASSQRDREAKLFF	TGCGCCAGCAGCCAAAGGGACAGGGAGGCAAAACTGTTTTTT
TRBV7-9	once	-	TRBJ2-5	CASSPPFRAGETQYF	TGTGCCAGCTCGCCCCCGTTTCGAGCGGGAGAGACCCAGTACTTC
TRBV18	-	-	TRBJ1-2	CASSPEGHGGIGYTF	TGTGCCAGCTCACCGGAGGGACACGGGGGAATTGGCTACACCTTC
TRBV6-5	-	-	TRBJ1-5	CASRGAIQPQHF	TGTGCCAGCAGGGGGGCGATTCAGCCCCAGCATTTT
TRBV5-4	-	-	TRBJ1-6	CASSLASLNSPLHF	TGTGCCAGCAGCTTGGCCAGCCTTAATTCACCCCTCCACTTT
TRBV4-2	-	-	TRBJ2-1	CASSQDLEGAYNEQFF	TGTGCCAGCAGCCAAGATCTCGAGGGGGCCTACAATGAGCAGTTCTTC
TRBV19	-	TRBD2	TRBJ2-1	CASSIGREGESEQFF	TGTGCCAGTAGTATAGGGCGGGAGGGCGAAAGTGAGCAGTTCTTC
TRBV4-2	-	-	TRBJ2-1	CASSQARDHSYNEQFF	TGTGCCAGCAGCCAAGCCAGAGATCACTCCTACAATGAGCAGTTCTTC
TRBV2	few	-	TRBJ2-2	CASSELVNTGELFF	TGTGCCAGCAGTGAATTAGTGAACACCGGGGAGCTGTTTTTT
TRBV9	-	TRBD2	TRBJ2-5	CASSVAGGPQETQYF	TGTGCCAGCAGCGTAGCGGGGGGGCCCCAAGAGACCCAGTACTTC
TRBV6-5	-	-	TRBJ1-4	CASRPGLQGEKLFF	TGTGCCAGCAGGCCGGGACTCCAGGGGGAAAAACTGTTTTTT
TRBV3-1/TRBV3-2	-	-	TRBJ2-7	CASSQAGLGGEQYF	TGTGCCAGCAGCCAAGCAGGGTTAGGGGGCGAGCAGTACTTC
TRBV19	-	-	TRBJ1-5	CASSMGDTDQPQHF	TGTGCCAGTAGTATGGGGGACACCGATCAGCCCCAGCATTTT
TRBV11-2	-	TRBD1	TRBJ1-4	CASSSYGTGTNEKLFF	TGTGCCAGCAGCTCATACGGGACAGGGACTAATGAAAAACTGTTTTTT
TRBV15	-	-	TRBJ1-1	CATSRDINTEAFF	TGTGCCACCAGCAGAGATATAAACACTGAAGCTTTCTTT
TRBV24-1	-	-	TRBJ2-1	CATSDPQGSGGSYNEQFF	TGTGCCACCAGTGATCCACAGGGGTCCGGGGGCTCCTACAATGAGCAGTTCTTC
TRBV11-2	-	-	TRBJ2-3	CASSLDASGTDTQYF	TGTGCCAGCAGCTTAGATGCTAGCGGCACAGATACGCAGTATTTT
TRBV19	-	TRBD1	TRBJ1-4	CASSGTAATNEKLFF	TGTGCCAGCTCCGGGACAGCTGCAACTAATGAAAAACTGTTTTTT
TRBV2	few	-	TRBJ2-1	CASSGYNEQFF	TGTGCCAGCAGTGGTTACAATGAGCAGTTCTTC
TRBV5-1	-	TRBD1	TRBJ2-3	CASSPPTGNTDTQYF	TGCGCCAGCAGCCCGCCGACAGGGAACACAGATACGCAGTATTTT
TRBV7-9	few	TRBD2	TRBJ2-5	CASSPPGLSETQYF	TGTGCCAGCAGCCCCCCGGGACTATCAGAGACCCAGTACTTC
TRBV19	few	-	TRBJ2-1	CASSSQLHSYNEQFF	TGTGCCAGTAGTTCCCAGCTGCACTCCTACAATGAGCAGTTCTTC
TRBV2	-	-	TRBJ1-5	CASSEQRQSNQPQHF	TGTGCCAGCAGTGAACAACGACAGAGCAATCAGCCCCAGCATTTT
TRBV7-7	few	-	TRBJ2-1	CASSPLGNEQFF	TGTGCTAGCAGCCCCCTCGGCAATGAGCAGTTCTTC
TRBV7-9	-	-	TRBJ2-2	CASSLPGELFF	TGTGCCAGCAGCTTACCCGGGGAGCTGTTTTTT
TRBV18	once	-	TRBJ1-2	CASSEGDPYGYTF	TGTGCCAGCTCAGAAGGGGATCCCTATGGCTACACCTTC
TRBV18	-	-	TRBJ2-3	CASSPRFSPDTQYF	TGTGCCAGCTCACCACGGTTCAGCCCAGATACGCAGTATTTT
TRBV10-3	-	-	TRBJ1-3	CAISDLILGSGNTIYF	TGTGCCATCAGTGATCTGATTTTGGGCTCTGGAAACACCATATATTTT
TRBV30	-	-	TRBJ1-6	CAFGRSPLHF	TGTGCCTTCGGACGTTCACCCCTCCACTTT
TRBV27	-	-	TRBJ2-6	CASSLSLKEGGSGANVLTF	TGTGCCAGCAGTTTATCTCTGAAGGAGGGGGGGTCTGGGGCCAACGTCCTGACTTTC
TRBV27	few	-	TRBJ2-7	CASSLLGSNSYEQYF	TGTGCCAGCAGTTTATTAGGGAGTAACTCCTACGAGCAGTACTTC
TRBV18	-	-	TRBJ2-7	CASSPAVLGNEQYF	TGTGCCAGCTCACCCGCTGTTTTAGGGAACGAGCAGTACTTC
TRBV7-9	few	TRBD2	TRBJ2-5	CASSHGGAWTQYF	TGTGCCAGCAGCCACGGGGGGGCGTGGACCCAGTACTTC
TRBV10-3	-	TRBD1	TRBJ2-1	CAISERTWGTGANEQFF	TGTGCCATCAGTGAGCGGACTTGGGGGACAGGGGCTAATGAGCAGTTCTTC
TRBV5-8	once	-	TRBJ2-7	CASSYHLTASTWEQYF	TGTGCCAGCAGCTACCACCTGACAGCATCAACGTGGGAGCAGTACTTC
TRBV19	-	TRBD2	TRBJ2-3	CASSPRTSGGAFTDTQYF	TGTGCCAGTAGTCCCCGGACTAGCGGGGGGGCTTTCACAGATACGCAGTATTTT
TRBV7-8	-	TRBD1	TRBJ1-2	CASSLGQSLGYTF	TGTGCCAGCAGCCTGGGACAGAGCCTTGGCTACACCTTC
TRBV19	-	-	TRBJ2-2	CASSIVGNTGELFF	TGTGCCAGTAGTATAGTGGGGAACACCGGGGAGCTGTTTTTT